The T cell receptor beta chain under discussion was sequenced for a study of Tregs in tolerant kidney transplant recipients. Across the whole study: Mixed chimerism was transient after nonmyeloablative marrow transplants from related graft donors. General study points: Biological reproducibility was not directly addressed, but technical replication error appeared minimal.

The CDR3 covers 13 residues. V lost 10 bases and J lost 10; bases outside the gene matches: 11. The V gene's germline CDR1 is LNHDA and CDR2 SQIVND (reference sequence). This table comes from immunoSEQ multiplex PCR, and its TCRdb copy is limited to in-frame clones, with some not included. The data show nearly 15,000 clones, with about 80% seen just once and about 1.7% held by the top ten. This clone occurred once. Its antigen is unidentified. The receptor was isolated from a human donor who received a combined kidney and bone marrow transplant. The source material was Tregs from blood, sampled before the transplant. The chain carries TRBV19 and TRBJ2-2; the match to TRBD2 covers 8 bases. CDR3 in amino acids: CATRGSGKTELFF. The CDR3 DNA follows: TGTGCCACCCGAGGTAGCGGGAAAACGGAGCTGTTTTTT. Based on the CDR3 plus reference TRBV19 and TRBJ2-2, the full variable domain is DGGITQSPKYLFRKEGQNVTLSCEQNLNHDAMYWYRQDPGQGLRLIYYSQIVNDFQKGDIAEGYSVSREKKESFPLTVTSAQKNPTAFYLCATRGSGKTELFFGEGSRLTVL.